This T cell receptor beta chain came from a study of T-cell reconstitution after alpha-beta-depleted transplantation in children. Unique molecular identifiers tagged the TCRbeta library. A single record per CDR3 protein comes from TCRdb applying MiXCR to the PCR reads. The sample carries 330,000 or so distinct CDR3 sequences, approximately 10% recorded once. Germline V gene data show CDR1 as KGHDR and CDR2 as SFDVKD. V gave up 6 bases and J gave up 6 bases, with 20 bases separating them. The CDR3 runs 15 residues. The source of this sequence is a human donor who donated a stem cell graft to a child with acute lymphoblastic leukemia. The starting material was PBMCs from the stem cell graft donor, obtained from the stem cell graft. This sequence joins TRBV24-1 and TRBJ2-7; D possibly corresponds to TRBD1 (6 bases). The CDR3 nucleotides are TGTGCCACCAGTTCAAGACAGGACTTTTCGGGCGAGCAGTACTTC. This sequence encodes CATSSRQDFSGEQYF.